Below, one T cell receptor (beta chain) is given with its context. The data belong to a study of T cell changes during pregnancy in multiple sclerosis. Here immunoSEQ multiplex PCR was the method, and the copy in TCRdb shows in-frame clones only, minus some. The data hold tens of thousands of clones, with about nine tenths observed a single time. This specimen consisted of peripheral blood, obtained after pregnancy. The sequence derives from a female donor in good health, enrolled as a control in a pregnancy study.

The CDR3 DNA reads as TGCGCCAGCAGCTCGACAGCTTCCTACGAGCAGTACTTC. This codes for CASSSTASYEQYF. The J gene is TRBJ2-7, the V gene TRBV5-1, with D perhaps matching TRBD1 (5 bases). The CDR3 covers 13 residues. Trimming pared 3 bases from V and 1 base from J, leaving 8 bases between. Per germline, CDR1 SGHRS and CDR2 YFSETQ.